Below, 25 T cell receptor beta chains from the same sample are listed, as sequenced in a study of blood T cells in healthy people across ages. PCR was performed a second time for about 6 to 12 cycles using a sample-barcoded 5' primer and a J-beta primer mix. MiXCR was run by TCRdb on the 5' RACE reads, yielding one entry per CDR3 protein. The sample yields around 1,800,000 distinct CDR3 sequences, 35% to 50% seen once. Sequencing was carried out using blood. These receptors were obtained from a human donor in good health.

The rearrangement uses TRBV7-2 and TRBJ2-1, with 11 bases identical to TRBD1. The CDR3 has 18 residues. Germline loops: CDR1 SGHTA, CDR2 FQGNSA. The V and J ends lost 4 bases and 8 bases, in that order; junction bases with no gene match: 16. The DNA for the CDR3 is TGTGCCAGCAGCTCAAAAACCGGGACAGGGGGATTGCGCGATGAGCAGTTCTTC. Translated: CASSSKTGTGGLRDEQFF.

V gene TRBV7-2 combines with J gene TRBJ2-4, with a weak D call TRBD1 (6 bases). Germline V lookup: CDR1 SGHTA, CDR2 FQGNSA. Trimming removed 0 bases at V and 13 bases at J, with 22 bases between. The CDR3 totals 16 residues. Here the CDR3 reads CASSLALGGGVNEQYF. CDR3 nucleotide sequence: TGTGCCAGCAGCTTAGCCTTGGGTGGGGGCGTGAATGAGCAGTACTTC.

The CDR3 protein is CASSTPGQGIPNEQFF. The CDR3 region has the DNA TGTGCCAGCAGTACCCCGGGACAGGGGATCCCTAATGAGCAGTTCTTC. The rearrangement uses TRBV28 and TRBJ2-1, with TRBD1 identical over 10 bases. Germline CDR1 MDHEN, CDR2 SYDVKM. V shed 5 bases and J 7 bases; nucleotides not matched to a gene: 11. The CDR3 is 16 residues long. The full variable domain, completed using reference TRBV28 and TRBJ2-1, is DVKVTQSSRYLVKRTGEKVFLECVQDMDHENMFWYRQDPGLGLRLIYFSYDVKMKEKGDIPEGYSVSREKKERFSLILESASTNQTSMYLCASSTPGQGIPNEQFFGPGTRLTVL.

CDR3 sequence reads: CASSGGPPLTQYF. The CDR3 nucleotides are TGTGCCAGCAGCGGGGGGCCCCCCCTTACGCAGTATTTT. This sequence joins TRBV6-2 or TRBV6-3 and TRBJ2-3, with D possibly being TRBD2 (7 bases). The ends were cut back, 6 bases at V and 8 bases at J, with 15 bases in the middle. The CDR3 has 13 residues. CDR1 is MNHEY, CDR2 SVGEGT, per germline.

The chain is built from TRBV20-1 and TRBJ2-1; 7 nucleotides align to TRBD2. CDR3 length equals 16 residues. Trimming removed 3 bases from V and 3 bases from J; junction bases left unmatched: 11. Per the germline V gene, CDR1 is DFQATT and CDR2 is SNEGSKA (reference sequence). In nucleotides, the CDR3 is TGCAGTGCTAGCGATCAGCGGGGATCGTACTACAATGAGCAGTTCTTC. Its translation: CSASDQRGSYYNEQFF.

This clonotype was observed a few times. V usage is TRBV6-6 and J usage is TRBJ2-5; TRBD2 aligns across 7 bases. The CDR3 length is 15 residues. Per germline, CDR1 MNHNY and CDR2 SVGAGI (reference sequence). V dropped 3 bases and J dropped 1; count of bases not matched to a gene: 5. CDR3: CASSYGGGIQETQYF. The DNA for the CDR3 is TGTGCCAGCAGTTATGGGGGGGGAATCCAAGAGACCCAGTACTTC.

The chain joins TRBV20-1 to TRBJ2-3; weak D call: TRBD1 (6 bases). Germline lookup yields CDR1 DFQATT and CDR2 SNEGSKA (reference sequence). V lost 8 bases and J lost 6, with 21 bases in between. The CDR3 covers 14 residues. The CDR3 loop reads CSSLEGGAWDTQYF. For the CDR3, the DNA is TGCAGTTCCCTTGAAGGGGGAGCATGGGATACGCAGTATTTT.

The table lists this clonotype with a few counts. V usage is TRBV2 and J usage is TRBJ1-2; D is uncertain. This CDR3 contains 12 residues. The V end lost 2 bases, the J end lost 7 bases, and 8 bases lay between the germline ends. CDR1 is SNHLY and CDR2 is FYNNEI in the germline V gene. The CDR3 protein is CASSERALGYTF. CDR3 DNA sequence: TGTGCCAGCAGTGAAAGGGCCCTTGGCTACACCTTC.

This clonotype was seen a few times. This sequence joins TRBV28 and TRBJ2-5; D possibly uses TRBD1 or TRBD2 (5 bases each). CDR1 and CDR2 from the germline V gene are MDHEN and SYDVKM. The CDR3 is made up of 14 amino acids. V gave up 3 bases and J gave up 3 bases, with 11 bases separating them. The CDR3: CASSFGGQEETQYF. The DNA of the CDR3 is TGTGCCAGCAGTTTCGGAGGACAAGAAGAGACCCAGTACTTC.

This clonotype was found a few times. The chain recombines TRBV2 with TRBJ2-7; D is undetermined. The length of the CDR3 is 13 residues. V lost 3 bases to trimming and J lost 1 base, with 7 bases between them. CDR1 and CDR2 from the germline V gene are SNHLY and FYNNEI. CDR3 sequence reads: CASSEYTSYEQYF. The DNA of the CDR3 is TGTGCCAGCAGTGAGTATACATCCTACGAGCAGTACTTC.

This clonotype was counted between two and nine times. The genes are TRBV20-1 and TRBJ2-1, with 10 bases aligning to TRBD2. J lost 4 bases, V lost 0 bases, and 6 bases had no gene match. The CDR3 loop spans 16 amino acids. Germline V lookup: CDR1 DFQATT, CDR2 SNEGSKA (reference sequence). CDR3 DNA: TGCAGTGCTAGAGACACGGCTAGCGGGAGATACAATGAGCAGTTCTTC. This encodes CSARDTASGRYNEQFF.

The table lists this clonotype with a few counts. The chain uses TRBV28 and TRBJ1-2; D perhaps matches TRBD1 (6 bases). The germline V and J ends were trimmed by 6 bases and 8 bases, with 13 bases remaining between them. The CDR3 runs 12 residues. The V gene's germline CDR1 is MDHEN and CDR2 SYDVKM. The CDR3, as DNA: TGTGCCAGCAGCTACCGACAGGTCGGCTACACCTTC. Translated: CASSYRQVGYTF.

CDR3 sequence reads: CASSLEGQTGGYTF. The CDR3 region has the DNA TGCGCCAGCAGCTTGGAAGGACAGACGGGGGGCTACACCTTC. The chain links TRBV5-1 to TRBJ1-2; a possible D gene is TRBD1 (6 bases). Germline lookup yields CDR1 SGHRS and CDR2 YFSETQ. The CDR3 sequence is 14 residues long. Between the trimmed V and J ends, which lost 0 bases and 8 bases, there was a span of 14 bases.

The chain is built from TRBV28 and TRBJ2-1, with TRBD2 matching 8 bases. Trimming cost V 3 bases and J 8 bases; bases outside gene matches: 9. This CDR3 has 15 residues. Per germline, CDR1 MDHEN and CDR2 SYDVKM. The CDR3 loop is CASSFRSGGWDEQFF. CDR3 coding DNA: TGTGCCAGCAGTTTTCGCAGCGGGGGATGGGATGAGCAGTTCTTC.

The rearrangement links TRBV9 to TRBJ1-2; 9 positions agree with TRBD1. The CDR3 is 15 amino acids. The junction had 9 bases not matched to a gene; V was cut back by 5 bases and J by 4 bases. Germline V gene data show CDR1 as SGDLS and CDR2 as YYNGEE. The DNA for the CDR3 is TGTGCCAGCAGTTTCCTAGGACAGGGGCCCTATGGCTACACCTTC. Translation gives CASSFLGQGPYGYTF.

Concerning this clonotype: A read error is likely, as this CDR3 ends without the conserved phenylalanine or tryptophan. The chain carries TRBV7-9 and TRBJ2-4; D gene unclear. The CDR3 is made up of 15 amino acids. Trimming pared 4 bases from V and 0 bases from J, leaving 10 bases between. Germline V gene data show CDR1 as SEHNR and CDR2 as FQNEAQ (reference sequence). The CDR3 coding sequence is TGTGCCAGCAGCTCGTCCGTTCTAGCCAAAAACATTCAGTACTTA. Translation: CASSSSVLAKNIQYL.

The chain links TRBV7-9 to TRBJ2-7, with TRBD1 identical over 10 bases. Germline V gives CDR1 SEHNR, CDR2 FQNEAQ (reference sequence). V shed 4 bases and J 5 bases; nucleotides not matched to a gene: 17. The CDR3 extends over 18 amino acids. The CDR3 spells CASSSNPASWDRGNEQYF. The CDR3 DNA sequence: TGTGCCAGCAGCTCCAACCCAGCCTCTTGGGACAGGGGTAACGAGCAGTACTTC.

The V call is TRBV4-1, the J call TRBJ2-1, with 10 bases fitting TRBD2. Trimming removed 7 bases from V and 5 bases from J; junction bases left unmatched: 5. Germline V gene lookup returns CDR1 MGHRA and CDR2 YSYEKL. This CDR3 region has 14 residues. The CDR3 protein is CASTERGGHNEQFF. CDR3 bases: TGCGCCAGCACTGAGCGGGGGGGTCACAATGAGCAGTTCTTC.

This clonotype occurred a few times. The CDR3 region has the DNA TGTGCCAGCAGGTCCGGGACAGGGCAGGACTATGGCTACACCTTC. Its translation: CASRSGTGQDYGYTF. The V and J genes are TRBV12-3 or TRBV12-4 and TRBJ1-2; TRBD1 agrees at 9 bases. J gave up 3 bases and V 6 bases, and 8 bases lay outside the gene matches. This CDR3 is 15 amino acids long.

The chain uses TRBV7-2 and TRBJ2-4; the D gene is possibly TRBD1 (5 bases). Matching the DNA end better, TRBJ2-5 makes the J call doubtful. The CDR3 totals 15 residues. CDR1 is SGHTA and CDR2 is FQGNSA in the germline V gene. The CDR3 DNA reads TGTGCCAGCAGCTTAGGGACATCGCAATTAGAGACCCAGTACTTC. Translated: CASSLGTSQLETQYF.

This clonotype was detected ten times or more. The V call is TRBV18, the J call TRBJ2-5, with D uncertain. There are 12 residues in the CDR3. With 8 bases removed from V and 2 bases from J, the gap between germline ends came to 9 bases. The germline gives CDR1 KGHSH, CDR2 LQKENI. The CDR3 sequence: CASSPPQETQYF. As DNA, the CDR3 is TGTGCCAGCAGCCCCCCGCAAGAGACCCAGTACTTC.

The genes are TRBV20-1 and TRBJ1-6; TRBD1 is a possible D gene (5 bases). Germline-derived CDR1 and CDR2 are DFQATT and SNEGSKA (reference sequence). This CDR3 is built from 16 residues. Trimming left V 0 bases short and J 9 bases short, with 18 bases between. The CDR3 bases are TGCAGTGCTAGAGATCAGAACGGGGGGAGTGGTTCACCCCTCCACTTT. Protein: CSARDQNGGSGSPLHF.

The rearrangement links TRBV4-2 to TRBJ2-1; 10 bases map to TRBD2. Germline-derived CDR1 and CDR2 are LGHNA and YNFKEQ. The CDR3 is made up of 19 amino acids. J was trimmed by 4 bases and V by 4 bases; bases with no gene match: 16. The CDR3 here is CASSPREASGGPIYNEQFF. CDR3 bases: TGTGCCAGCAGCCCTAGGGAGGCTAGCGGGGGCCCAATTTACAATGAGCAGTTCTTC.

This rearrangement joins TRBV20-1 to TRBJ2-5, with D possibly TRBD1 on 6 matching bases. CDR3 length: 13 residues. The ends were cut back, 4 bases at V and 2 bases at J, with 11 bases in the middle. From germline, CDR1 is DFQATT and CDR2 SNEGSKA (reference sequence). DNA for the CDR3: TGCAGTGCTACAAGGACAGCACAAGAGACCCAGTACTTC. The encoded protein is CSATRTAQETQYF.

This rearrangement joins TRBV12-3 or TRBV12-4 to TRBJ2-3; D might be TRBD1 (6 bases). This CDR3 is built from 20 residues. The germline V and J ends were trimmed by 0 bases and 0 bases, with 22 bases remaining between them. In DNA form, the CDR3 reads TGTGCCAGCAGTTTAGCGCTAAGGTATATCGGGACATCGAGCACAGATACGCAGTATTTT. Translating it yields CASSLALRYIGTSSTDTQYF.